This T cell receptor beta chain was sequenced during a study of identical twins. Whole-study results and caveats: Abundant beta clonotypes from cord blood bore fewer insertions; memory repertoires lacked this pattern.

Germline values: CDR1 MDHEN, CDR2 SYDVKM. The CDR3 sequence is 15 residues long. The V end lost 7 bases, the J end lost 2 bases, and 15 bases lay between the germline ends. This clonotype was detected a few times. Antigen: not known. TCRdb fed the 5' RACE reads into MiXCR, producing one record per CDR3 protein. This sample yields 640,000 or so distinct CDR3 sequences, of which over 5% are seen a single time; around 1.7% belongs to the top ten. The chain has TRBV28 and TRBJ1-5; D remains unclear. The receptor was derived from a man aged 18-30 years in good health. Sequencing input: naive T cells sorted from blood. DNA for the CDR3: TGTGCCAGCACGTCGGACCGCGGAGGCAATCAGCCCCAGCATTTT. Translation: CASTSDRGGNQPQHF.